This T cell receptor beta chain comes out of a study of CD8 T cells in Susac syndrome. Random hexamers primed reverse transcription of about 0.45 to 1 ug RNA. A multiplex approach, immunoSEQ multiplex PCR, amplified TCR beta CDR3 across 54 Vbeta and 13 Jbeta. One entry per CDR3 protein, called by TCRdb with MiXCR from the immunoSEQ multiplex PCR reads. Altogether about 73,000 distinct CDR3 sequences are present, approximately 94% being singletons, with the ten largest covering approximately 0.38%. The CDR3 contains 14 residues. The V gene's germline CDR1 is SQVTM and CDR2 ANQGSEA. A word on this clonotype: One end of the junction varies from germline; a read error may be responsible.

The material sequenced was CD8+ T cells from PBMCs. This chain links TRBV29-1 with TRBJ2-2; the match to TRBD1 covers 9 bases. This TCR came from a human donor with multiple sclerosis. For the CDR3, the DNA is TGCAGCGTGGAAGGGACAGGGAAGACCGGGGAGCTGTTTTTT. This encodes CSVEGTGKTGELFF.